Listed here are 23 T cell receptor beta chains from one sample, sequenced in a study of cytomegalovirus exposure and HLA in healthy donors. The primer mix had 60 Vbeta and 13 Jbeta primers. Here immunoSEQ multiplex PCR was the method, and the copy in TCRdb shows in-frame clones only, minus some. The data show some 140,000 clones, 75% to 85% seen once. Input material: PBMCs. The receptors were sampled from a woman aged 40 to 55 in good health and CMV-seropositive.

The rearrangement uses TRBV7-2 and TRBJ2-7; D uncertain. This CDR3 spans 12 amino acids. Germline V gene lookup returns CDR1 SGHTA and CDR2 FQGNSA. The V end lost 1 base, the J end lost 7 bases, and 8 bases lay between the germline ends. This chain's CDR3 is CASSLGSREQYF. CDR3 nucleotides: TGTGCCAGCAGCTTAGGTTCCCGGGAGCAGTACTTC.

This clone was picked up one time. V and J are TRBV28 and TRBJ2-1; 12 bases match TRBD1. With 6 bases clipped from V and 8 bases from J, the junction kept 5 bases outside the gene matches. Germline V gives CDR1 MDHEN, CDR2 SYDVKM. The CDR3 length is 14 residues. CDR3 residues: CASSTGTGGYEQFF. The CDR3 DNA is TGTGCCAGCAGCACGGGGACAGGGGGCTATGAGCAGTTCTTC.

This chain uses TRBV11-2 with TRBJ2-2, with 12 bases that match TRBD2. The germline gives CDR1 SGHAT, CDR2 FQNNGV. The CDR3 has 16 amino acids. Germline trimming cut 5 bases from V and 6 bases from J; bases unmatched to any gene: 7. This chain's CDR3 is CASSQVGLAGPGELFF. CDR3 sequence (DNA): TGTGCCAGCAGCCAGGTCGGACTAGCGGGACCCGGGGAGCTGTTTTTT. The full variable domain, with the rest looked up from reference TRBV11-2 and TRBJ2-2, is EAGVAQSPRYKIIEKRQSVAFWCNPISGHATLYWYQQILGQGPKLLIQFQNNGVVDDSQLPKDRFSAERLKGVDSTLKIQPAKLEDSAVYLCASSQVGLAGPGELFFGEGSRLTVL.

This clone was counted a few times. The V gene is TRBV10-3, the J gene TRBJ2-1, with no clear D. Germline CDR1 is ENHRY and CDR2 is SYGVKD. The CDR3 length is 15 residues. The V end lost 0 bases, the J end lost 1 base, and 7 bases lay between the germline ends. CDR3 coding DNA: TGTGCCATCAGTGAGTCGGAGACGTCCTACAATGAGCAGTTCTTC. Its protein is CAISESETSYNEQFF.

The rearrangement joins TRBV13 to TRBJ2-2; the match to TRBD2 covers 9 bases. The germline gives CDR1 PRHDT, CDR2 FYEKMQ (reference sequence). V lost 5 bases and J lost 2; bases outside the gene matches: 6. The CDR3 sequence is 16 residues long. CDR3 in DNA: TGTGCCAGCAGCCAAATGGGACTAGCCAACACCGGGGAGCTGTTTTTT. This codes for CASSQMGLANTGELFF.

The chain joins TRBV2 to TRBJ2-3, with D possibly being TRBD2 (6 bases). V lost 3 bases to trimming and J lost 6 bases, with 13 bases between them. Germline loops: CDR1 SNHLY, CDR2 FYNNEI. CDR3 length: 14 amino acids. This CDR3 is CASSEGLLADTQYF. CDR3 DNA: TGTGCCAGCAGTGAGGGGTTGCTAGCGGATACGCAGTATTTT.

The genes are TRBV30 and TRBJ2-6; TRBD1 aligns across 7 bases. The CDR3 totals 18 residues. Germline trimming cut 0 bases from V and 0 bases from J; bases unmatched to any gene: 8. Germline assignment: CDR1 GTSNPN and CDR2 SVGIG (reference sequence). As DNA, the CDR3 is TGTGCCTGGAGTGTAAGGACAGGTGCTAGCTCTGGGGCCAACGTCCTGACTTTC. Translating it yields CAWSVRTGASSGANVLTF.

The chain combines TRBV14 with TRBJ2-1, with TRBD2 matching over 7 bases. The CDR3 runs 16 residues. Germline CDR1 SGHDN, CDR2 FVKESK. V dropped 3 bases and J dropped 2; count of bases not matched to a gene: 7. Here the CDR3 DNA reads TGTGCCAGCAGCCAGAGGGCGGGAGTTCCCTACAATGAGCAGTTCTTC. The encoded protein is CASSQRAGVPYNEQFF.

The CDR3 sequence: CASSELGQLNTEAFF. The CDR3, as DNA: TGTGCCAGCAGTGAATTAGGACAGTTGAACACTGAAGCTTTCTTT. This rearrangement joins TRBV6-1 to TRBJ1-1; weak D call: TRBD1 (6 bases). V lost 2 bases to trimming and J lost 0 bases, with 10 bases between them. Germline CDR1 is MNHNS and CDR2 is SASEGT. This CDR3 is built from 15 residues.

V usage is TRBV18 and J usage is TRBJ2-1; the match to TRBD2 covers 8 bases. The CDR3 is 16 residues long. CDR1 is KGHSH, CDR2 LQKENI, per germline. Trimming cost V 1 base and J 1 base; bases outside gene matches: 3. The CDR3 DNA sequence: TGTGCCAGCTCACCACAGGGACTAGATTCCTACAATGAGCAGTTCTTC. Translated: CASSPQGLDSYNEQFF.

The chain joins TRBV5-4 to TRBJ2-1, with D tentatively TRBD1 (6 bases). Germline V lookup: CDR1 SGHNT, CDR2 YYREEE (reference sequence). The ends were cut back, 0 bases at V and 4 bases at J, with 14 bases in the middle. This CDR3 has 16 amino acids. CDR3 DNA sequence: TGTGCCAGCAGCTTGGCCGGACCTGGGACATACAATGAGCAGTTCTTC. Translating gives CASSLAGPGTYNEQFF.

This clone was seen a handful of times. The chain has TRBV7-9 and TRBJ2-1; tentatively, D is TRBD2 (6 bases). V lost 6 bases to trimming and J lost 4 bases, with 13 bases between them. Germline CDR1 SEHNR, CDR2 FQNEAQ (reference sequence). The CDR3 has 14 residues. The CDR3 bases are TGTGCCAGCAGGCCGGAGGGCCAATACAATGAGCAGTTCTTC. As protein: CASRPEGQYNEQFF.

Regarding this clone: This CDR3 is also generated by other DNA sequences in the sample. This rearrangement joins TRBV7-9 to TRBJ2-1; 11 nucleotides match TRBD2. Germline V lookup: CDR1 SEHNR, CDR2 FQNEAQ (reference sequence). Trimming cost V 3 bases and J 3 bases; bases outside gene matches: 1. The CDR3 extends over 15 amino acids. CDR3 loop: CASSLGTSGYNEQFF. The CDR3 region has the DNA TGTGCCAGCAGCTTGGGGACTAGCGGCTACAATGAGCAGTTCTTC.

V gene TRBV9 combines with J gene TRBJ1-2; 10 nucleotides agree with TRBD1. CDR3 length equals 15 residues. Germline CDR1 reads SGDLS; CDR2 reads YYNGEE. V shed 4 bases, J shed 2 bases, and the junction held 5 bases outside the gene matches. The CDR3 spells CASSPGDRGNYGYTF. In DNA form, the CDR3 reads TGTGCCAGCAGCCCCGGGGACAGGGGCAACTATGGCTACACCTTC.

The table lists this clone with a few counts. The V call is TRBV7-9, the J call TRBJ1-5, with a weak D call TRBD1 (5 bases). Trimming took 5 bases from V and 6 from J, leaving 14 bases between them. The CDR3 totals 14 residues. Germline V gene sequence: CDR1 SEHNR, CDR2 FQNEAQ (reference sequence). CDR3: CASSGGAGTQPQHF. The CDR3 DNA reads as TGTGCCAGCAGCGGGGGTGCGGGGACTCAGCCCCAGCATTTT. Combining the CDR3 with reference TRBV7-9 and TRBJ1-5 gives the whole variable domain DTGVSQNPRHKITKRGQNVTFRCDPISEHNRLYWYRQTLGQGPEFLTYFQNEAQLEKSRLLSDRFSAERPKGSFSTLEIQRTEQGDSAMYLCASSGGAGTQPQHFGDGTRLSIL.

The CDR3: CASSLTGVIGNSPLHF. As DNA, the CDR3 is TGCGCCAGCAGCTTAACAGGGGTGATAGGGAATTCACCCCTCCACTTT. This chain uses TRBV5-1 with TRBJ1-6, with 7 bases fitting TRBD1. The CDR3 extends over 16 amino acids. The V gene's germline CDR1 is SGHRS and CDR2 YFSETQ. J lost 7 bases, V lost 2 bases, and 9 bases had no gene match.

The gene calls are TRBV11-3 and TRBJ2-7; 10 nucleotides match TRBD2. The CDR3 length is 16 residues. Germline V CDR1 and CDR2: SGHNT, YENEEA. The ends lost 5 bases at V and 12 bases at J; junction bases unmatched: 19. The CDR3 sequence: CASSPRLVYGLAVLYF. DNA of the CDR3: TGTGCCAGCAGCCCACGTTTAGTTTACGGACTAGCGGTCTTGTACTTC.

In regard to this clone: The junction does not match germline at one end; this may be a read error. V is TRBV20-1 and J is TRBJ2-3, with 12 bases matching TRBD2. The CDR3 is 11 residues long. Germline lookup yields CDR1 DFQATT and CDR2 SNEGSKA (reference sequence). The CDR3 region is CSGLAGDTQYF. The CDR3, as DNA: TGTTCGGGACTAGCGGGAGATACGCAGTATTTT.

The rearrangement uses TRBV10-3 and TRBJ2-4, with 7 bases lining up with TRBD1. V was pared by 3 bases and J by 5 bases, with 10 bases of the junction left unmatched. Germline CDR1 and CDR2: ENHRY and SYGVKD. This CDR3 spans 16 amino acids. The CDR3 DNA reads TGTGCCATCAGTGATCGAGGCGACCAGGGGGAAAACATTCAGTACTTC. It is translated as CAISDRGDQGENIQYF.

The genes are TRBV5-1 and TRBJ2-5, with 11 bases aligning to TRBD2. This CDR3 region has 18 residues. Germline V CDR1 and CDR2: SGHRS, YFSETQ. V lost 4 bases, J lost 2 bases, and 13 bases stayed unmatched. The CDR3 region is CASSLLAGGPGAQETQYF. The CDR3 nucleotides read TGCGCCAGCAGCCTATTAGCGGGAGGGCCTGGGGCACAAGAGACCCAGTACTTC.

The chain combines TRBV6-5 with TRBJ1-4; tentative D call: TRBD1 (5 bases). The V and J ends lost 4 bases and 7 bases respectively, with 19 bases between them. The CDR3 runs to 16 residues. Germline assignment: CDR1 MNHEY and CDR2 SVGAGI. The CDR3 sequence: CASSSRAQGGSEKLFF. CDR3 nucleotide sequence: TGTGCCAGCAGTTCCCGAGCCCAGGGCGGGAGTGAAAAACTGTTTTTT.

The V call is TRBV9, the J call TRBJ2-3, with a weak D call TRBD1 (6 bases). The CDR3 consists of 13 residues. CDR1 is SGDLS and CDR2 is YYNGEE in the germline V gene. Trimming removed 0 bases from V and 6 bases from J, with 8 bases in between. CDR3 sequence reads: CASSVAQGDTQYF. The CDR3 DNA reads as TGTGCCAGCAGCGTAGCGCAGGGGGATACGCAGTATTTT.

The J gene is TRBJ2-7, the V gene TRBV11-2, with 9 bases lining up with TRBD2. This CDR3 has 17 residues. Germline loops: CDR1 SGHAT, CDR2 FQNNGV. The ends lost 0 bases at V and 6 bases at J; junction bases unmatched: 12. The CDR3 here is CASSLDLPSGILVEQYF. DNA of the CDR3: TGTGCCAGCAGCTTAGATCTTCCTAGCGGGATTTTGGTCGAGCAGTACTTC.